One and the same sample provided the 19 T cell receptor beta chains below, sequenced in a study of cytomegalovirus exposure and HLA in healthy donors. Use of 60 Vbeta and 13 Jbeta primers characterized the PCR. Clones were read by immunoSEQ multiplex PCR, and TCRdb kept only the in-frame ones, dropping some. Of approximately 130,000 clones in the sample, about 10% were seen once. Material for sequencing was PBMCs. The receptors were gathered from a middle-aged woman in good health and CMV-seropositive.

This chain connects TRBV6-5 to TRBJ1-1; unclear D gene. The germline CDR1 and CDR2 sequences are MNHEY and SVGAGI. The CDR3 sequence is 14 residues long. Trimming took 0 bases from V and 2 from J, leaving 7 bases between them. The CDR3 sequence: CASSYSTTNTEAFF. Written as DNA, the CDR3 is TGTGCCAGCAGTTACTCGACAACAAACACTGAAGCTTTCTTT.

The chain has TRBV7-2 and TRBJ1-1; no clear D gene. The CDR3 runs 15 residues. The germline V gene encodes CDR1 SGHTA and CDR2 FQGNSA. The V gene lost 3 bases and the J gene lost 0 bases, with 11 bases spanning the gap. CDR3 nucleotides: TGTGCCAGCAGCTTTAACCCCAGTGTGAACACTGAAGCTTTCTTT. Protein sequence: CASSFNPSVNTEAFF.

This clone turned up a few times. This chain uses TRBV7-2 with TRBJ2-7; no clear D gene. V lost 2 bases and J lost 6, with 17 bases in between. This CDR3 has 15 amino acids. The germline gives CDR1 SGHTA, CDR2 FQGNSA. The CDR3 DNA sequence: TGTGCCAGCAGCTTATACACCCTCTTACCGGGCGAGCAGTACTTC. Protein product: CASSLYTLLPGEQYF.

This clone occurred a few times. The V gene is TRBV9, the J gene TRBJ2-5, with TRBD1 identical over 7 bases. This CDR3 is 14 amino acids long. CDR1 SGDLS and CDR2 YYNGEE come from the germline V gene. V trimming: 4 bases; J trimming: 1 base; junction bases outside the gene matches: 4. The CDR3 region has the DNA TGTGCCAGCAGCCGGACAGGTTTCCAAGAGACCCAGTACTTC. It specifies CASSRTGFQETQYF. The whole variable domain, remainder taken from reference TRBV9 and TRBJ2-5, is DSGVTQTPKHLITATGQRVTLRCSPRSGDLSVYWYQQSLDQGLQFLIQYYNGEERAKGNILERFSAQQFPDLHSELNLSSLELGDSALYFCASSRTGFQETQYFGPGTRLLVL.

The CDR3 spells CASTLGGNYEKLFF. The CDR3, as DNA: TGTGCCAGCACCTTGGGGGGTAACTATGAAAAACTGTTTTTT. The genes are TRBV6-1 and TRBJ1-4, with D possibly matching TRBD1 (5 bases). The CDR3 consists of 14 residues. Trimming pared 7 bases from V and 6 bases from J, leaving 15 bases between. Looked up from germline, CDR1 is MNHNS and CDR2 is SASEGT.

The sample holds a few counts of this clone. The V call is TRBV6-1, the J call TRBJ2-3, with TRBD2 matching over 14 bases. The germline CDR1 and CDR2 sequences are MNHNS and SASEGT. The CDR3 spans 19 residues. Unmatched junction bases numbered 9, after V lost 4 bases and J lost 0 bases. The CDR3 DNA follows: TGTGCCAGCAGTGGTGGTTGGACTAGCGGGGGGACTAGCACAGATACGCAGTATTTT. Its protein is CASSGGWTSGGTSTDTQYF.

The chain combines TRBV2 with TRBJ2-2, with a weak D call TRBD2 (7 bases). Per germline, CDR1 SNHLY and CDR2 FYNNEI. V lost 4 bases and J lost 6, with 15 bases in between. This CDR3 spans 15 amino acids. The DNA for the CDR3 is TGTGCCAGCAGTGTAATACAGGGAGGGGCCGGGGAGCTGTTTTTT. Translated, it gives CASSVIQGGAGELFF.

This clone has just a few counts. This chain connects TRBV19 to TRBJ2-3; 10 bases are a match to TRBD1. The germline CDR1 and CDR2 sequences are LNHDA and SQIVND (reference sequence). This CDR3 has 18 amino acids. After removal of 6 bases from V and 2 bases from J, the junction contained 14 bases not matched to a gene. DNA for the CDR3: TGTGCCAGTAGCCGTGACCACGGGACAGGGGATCTCACAGATACGCAGTATTTT. Translated: CASSRDHGTGDLTDTQYF.

In this sample, this clone turned up a few times. V and J are TRBV2 and TRBJ1-5; D is perhaps TRBD1 (5 bases). Germline loops: CDR1 SNHLY, CDR2 FYNNEI. Trimming took 5 bases from V and 6 from J, leaving 11 bases between them. This CDR3 has 13 amino acids. Here the CDR3 reads CASSQGYGQPQHF. Written as DNA, the CDR3 is TGTGCCAGCAGTCAGGGCTACGGTCAGCCCCAGCATTTT.

This chain links TRBV5-1 with TRBJ1-2, with TRBD1 matching over 12 bases. V shed 4 bases and J 7 bases; nucleotides not matched to a gene: 5. The CDR3 runs to 14 residues. The germline V gene has CDR1 SGHRS and CDR2 YFSETQ. CDR3 sequence reads: CASSGGTGGGGYTF. The CDR3 nucleotides read TGCGCCAGCAGCGGCGGGACAGGGGGCGGTGGCTACACCTTC. Looking up the rest from reference TRBV5-1 and TRBJ1-2 gives the full variable domain: KAGVTQTPRYLIKTRGQQVTLSCSPISGHRSVSWYQQTPGQGLQFLFEYFSETQRNKGNFPGRFSGRQFSNSRSEMNVSTLELGDSALYLCASSGGTGGGGYTFGSGTRLTVV.

The rearrangement links TRBV9 to TRBJ1-6; 9 bases align to TRBD1. With 0 bases clipped from V and 8 bases from J, the junction kept 6 bases outside the gene matches. The germline V gene encodes CDR1 SGDLS and CDR2 YYNGEE. The CDR3 sequence is 16 residues long. CDR3 in amino acids: CASSVEVGTGYSPLHF. DNA of the CDR3: TGTGCCAGCAGCGTAGAAGTCGGGACAGGGTATTCACCCCTCCACTTT.

The CDR3 region is CASSRGTGTLRNQPQHF. The CDR3 nucleotides read TGTGCCAGCAGCCGCGGGACAGGGACTCTGAGAAATCAGCCCCAGCATTTT. This rearrangement joins TRBV4-2 to TRBJ1-5; 9 nucleotides line up with TRBD1. The CDR3 sequence is 17 residues long. The V segment lost 4 bases and the J segment 4 bases; nucleotides outside the gene matches: 11. Germline V gene sequence: CDR1 LGHNA, CDR2 YNFKEQ.

V usage is TRBV9 and J usage is TRBJ2-7, with D hard to call. Germline lookup yields CDR1 SGDLS and CDR2 YYNGEE. Trimming left V 0 bases short and J 4 bases short, with 11 bases between. The CDR3 totals 14 residues. The CDR3 loop is CASSVGSTAYEQYF. The CDR3 DNA is TGTGCCAGCAGCGTAGGCAGCACAGCTTACGAGCAGTACTTC.

This clone was detected a few times. The chain employs TRBV13 and TRBJ2-3; 14 bases line up with TRBD2. J lost 2 bases, V lost 5 bases, and 9 bases had no gene match. This CDR3 is 18 amino acids long. Germline CDR1 PRHDT, CDR2 FYEKMQ (reference sequence). CDR3 sequence: CASSQRTSGGYSTDTQYF. The DNA of the CDR3 is TGTGCCAGCAGCCAACGGACTAGCGGGGGGTATTCCACAGATACGCAGTATTTT.

This clone has more than one count but fewer than ten. A junction end diverges from the germline sequence, so it may reflect a read error. The rearrangement uses TRBV19 and TRBJ2-1, with a possible D match to TRBD1 (5 bases). From germline, CDR1 is LNHDA and CDR2 SQIVND (reference sequence). The CDR3 contains 11 residues. CDR3 residues: CASSPTLGHLF. DNA for the CDR3: TGTGCCAGTAGCCCTACGCTGGGGCACCTCTTC.

By share of the sample, this clone is medium-sized. V usage is TRBV29-1 and J usage is TRBJ2-5, with D perhaps matching TRBD2 (5 bases). This CDR3 is built from 12 residues. In germline, CDR1 is SQVTM, CDR2 ANQGSEA. V was shortened by 7 bases and J by 5 bases, with 14 bases between the two germline ends. CDR3 coding DNA: TGCAGCGGACGGGTCTCGGGGGAGACCCAGTACTTC. Protein: CSGRVSGETQYF.

This clone occurred a few times. This chain links TRBV27 with TRBJ1-1; 12 nucleotides match TRBD1. CDR1 and CDR2 (germline): MNHEY, SMNVEV (reference sequence). CDR3 length: 19 amino acids. V shed 5 bases, J shed 6 bases, and the junction held 19 bases outside the gene matches. CDR3 sequence (DNA): TGTGCCAGCAGTCCTCACCCCGGGACAGGGGGCGTCTCTCGGCCTGAAGCTTTCTTT. Its protein is CASSPHPGTGGVSRPEAFF.

This clone turned up a few times. DNA of the CDR3: TGTGCCAGCAGCCCCGCCGGGGGTAGCACAGATACGCAGTATTTT. Its translation is CASSPAGGSTDTQYF. V is TRBV11-2 and J is TRBJ2-3; TRBD2 might be the D (6 bases). Germline V gene data show CDR1 as SGHAT and CDR2 as FQNNGV. Trimming cost V 5 bases and J 0 bases, with 12 bases left between them. The CDR3 consists of 15 residues.

This clone was seen only a few times. V usage is TRBV20-1 and J usage is TRBJ1-1; D is unresolved. With 0 bases removed from V and 7 bases from J, the gap between germline ends came to 6 bases. The germline V gene has CDR1 DFQATT and CDR2 SNEGSKA (reference sequence). The CDR3 spans 11 residues. In DNA form, the CDR3 reads TGCAGTGCTAGAGAAGGGAGTGAAGCTTTCTTT. As protein: CSAREGSEAFF.